This TCR beta chain was identified during a study of T cells after posttransplantation cyclophosphamide. Method: immunoSEQ multiplex PCR; TCRdb's copy keeps in-frame clones and lacks some. This sample comprises roughly 24,000 clones, none seen once only. The V and J ends lost 7 bases and 1 base, in that order; junction bases with no gene match: 6. This CDR3 region has 15 residues. CDR1 is SNHLY, CDR2 FYNNEI, per germline. Peripheral blood was collected from the related graft donor on the marrow donation day. The specimen was PBMCs. J is TRBJ2-3 and V is TRBV2, with 9 bases aligning to TRBD1. The sequence came from a woman aged 55-69 years in good health, CMV-negative, and a related stem cell transplant donor. CDR3 amino acids: CASTGDRVRTDTQYF. Here the CDR3 DNA reads TGTGCCAGCACCGGGGACAGGGTGCGCACAGATACGCAGTATTTT.